This TCR beta chain emerged from a study of blood T cell repertoires in COVID-19. In the study overall: Recovered Cohort 3 donors showed two negative PCRs, clearance, or symptom resolution. The United States, Italy and Spain were the sources of the acute and convalescent COVID-19 samples. PBMCs, B-cell-depleted T cells, or T cells were the source of the cDNA or gDNA that made up the material.

J gave up 9 bases and V 5 bases, and 4 bases lay outside the gene matches. Germline lookup yields CDR1 LNHDA and CDR2 SQIVND (reference sequence). The CDR3 length is 11 residues. Participants' reported clinical history set cohort assignment. The protocol was immunoSEQ multiplex PCR, while the TCRdb copy is restricted to in-frame clones and leaves out a portion. Of 330,000 or so clones in the sample, 70% to 90% were seen once. The V call is TRBV19, the J call TRBJ2-7; 7 bases line up with TRBD2. The specimen was PBMCs or T cells enriched from blood (not recorded which). The clonotype was recovered from a man aged 40-50 years in a cohort exposed to, infected with or recovered from COVID-19 (not recorded which). The DNA for the CDR3 is TGTGCCAGTAGTCAACGGGAGGTGCAGTACTTC. Protein: CASSQREVQYF.